A selection of T cell receptor beta chains follows, all from one sample in a study of cytomegalovirus exposure and HLA in healthy donors. Clones were sequenced by immunoSEQ multiplex PCR, and TCRdb holds only the in-frame ones, with some missing. The sample consists of over 150,000 clones, about 80% of them appearing once. The sample taken for sequencing was PBMCs. Every receptor here comes from a woman between 18 and 29 years old in good health and CMV-seropositive. Both conserved end residues are trimmed from each CDR3. D genes are given only for firm matches. Clone size is not always given. Where it is, it says once, few, many or a class for expanded clones.

J gene	clone size	V gene	D gene	CDR3 protein
TRBJ2-5	-	TRBV5-1	TRBD2	ASSLGGGKETQY
TRBJ1-1	-	TRBV19	-	ASSIDAVVAF
TRBJ2-5	-	TRBV27	TRBD2	ASTSAGETQY
TRBJ2-1	few	TRBV5-1	TRBD2	ASSTLSGTRQF
TRBJ2-5	-	TRBV6-1	TRBD2	ASSERRTSGGQETQY
TRBJ1-6	-	TRBV2	-	ASSETQGNSPLH
TRBJ2-2	-	TRBV11-2	-	ASSSPRIRTGELF
TRBJ2-3	-	TRBV19	-	ASSKGADTQY
TRBJ2-3	-	TRBV5-1	-	ASSPEGADTQY
TRBJ2-1	-	TRBV20-1	-	SARDLYEF
TRBJ1-2	-	TRBV20-1	-	SAGGAGYT
TRBJ2-7	-	TRBV5-1	TRBD2	ASSFREGYEQY
TRBJ1-2	few	TRBV5-1	TRBD1	ASGTGVVVKGYT
TRBJ1-1	-	TRBV12-5	-	ASGIAGAPNTEAF
TRBJ2-3	-	TRBV10-3	TRBD2	AISGSGASTDTQY
TRBJ1-5	-	TRBV10-3	TRBD1	ASDRGPISNQPQH
TRBJ2-3	-	TRBV7-6	TRBD2	ASSSLAGGSTDTQY
TRBJ1-6	-	TRBV5-6	-	ASPGPYNSPLH
TRBJ2-2	-	TRBV5-4	TRBD1	ASSATGTGELF
TRBJ1-2	-	TRBV27	-	ASSPTGRYGYT
TRBJ2-5	-	TRBV4-1	TRBD2	ASSQGLRTSWETQY
TRBJ2-1	once	TRBV9	-	ASSVESRLNEQF
TRBJ1-1	-	TRBV5-1	-	ASSWESTNTEAF
TRBJ2-7	-	TRBV4-3	TRBD1	ASSPRTGEYEQY
TRBJ2-7	-	TRBV6-7	TRBD2	ASSSPGGPMYEQY
TRBJ2-7	-	TRBV7-7	-	ASSLGPYYEQY
TRBJ2-1	-	TRBV15	-	ATSKTGNEQF
TRBJ2-2	once	TRBV6-1	TRBD2	ASRIERGNTGELF
TRBJ1-1	-	TRBV9	-	ASSAQGSNTEAF
TRBJ2-7	-	TRBV19	-	ASNLKGKSYEQY
TRBJ2-7	-	TRBV11-2	-	ASRPGGAGGSYEQY
TRBJ2-7	-	TRBV7-2	-	ASSLDGDEQY
TRBJ2-1	-	TRBV21-1	-	ASSESPSNEQF
TRBJ1-5	-	TRBV19	-	ASSQGQNNQPQH
TRBJ2-3	-	TRBV6-4	TRBD1	ASSGTGWGDTQY
TRBJ1-1	-	TRBV5-1	TRBD1	ASSLTGPSNTEAF
TRBJ2-7	once	TRBV10-3	-	AISEPGWYEQY
TRBJ1-2	few	TRBV19	-	ASSHKGVYGYT
TRBJ2-1	-	TRBV9	TRBD2	ASNRGGSSYNEQF
TRBJ2-3	-	TRBV9	-	ASSVDGSHITDTQY
TRBJ2-3	many	TRBV6-4	-	ASSDVAGSTDTQY
TRBJ2-4	-	TRBV7-8	TRBD1	ASSLRGQVAIKNIQY